Following are 23 T cell receptor beta chains from one sample sequenced in a study of cytomegalovirus exposure and HLA in healthy donors. PCR involved 60 Vbeta and 13 Jbeta primers. Clones were sequenced by immunoSEQ multiplex PCR, and TCRdb holds only the in-frame ones, with some missing. Found here are more than 50,000 clones; the top ten clones hold roughly 7%. Sequenced sample: PBMCs. These receptors were taken from a woman aged 35 to 49 in good health and CMV-seronegative.

The CDR3 DNA is TGTGCCAGCAGTCCAGTAGGACTAGCGGACAATGAGCAGTTCTTC. It encodes CASSPVGLADNEQFF. This chain connects TRBV6-6 to TRBJ2-1, with 10 bases aligning to TRBD2. Per germline, CDR1 MNHNY and CDR2 SVGAGI (reference sequence). The CDR3 runs 15 residues. The junction had 6 bases not matched to a gene; V was cut back by 5 bases and J by 5 bases.

The chain links TRBV6-4 to TRBJ1-5; 7 nucleotides agree with TRBD1. CDR1 MRHNA and CDR2 SNTAGT come from the germline V gene. Trimming cost V 2 bases and J 1 base; bases outside gene matches: 2. CDR3 length: 15 residues. CDR3 coding DNA: TGTGCCAGCAGTGACCAACAGGGGAGCAATCAGCCCCAGCATTTT. It yields the protein CASSDQQGSNQPQHF.

The chain couples TRBV7-2 to TRBJ1-1; D unresolved. Germline assignment: CDR1 SGHTA and CDR2 FQGNSA. The CDR3 loop spans 13 amino acids. The V end was cut by 5 bases, the J end by 2 bases, with 9 bases between. The CDR3 loop reads CASSIPQNTEAFF. Here the CDR3 DNA reads TGTGCCAGCAGCATCCCCCAAAACACTGAAGCTTTCTTT.

The V gene is TRBV4-3, the J gene TRBJ1-2; TRBD1 agrees at 7 bases. Germline trimming cut 0 bases from V and 2 bases from J; bases unmatched to any gene: 6. In germline, CDR1 is LGHNA, CDR2 YSLEER. This CDR3 has 16 amino acids. The CDR3 protein is CASSQETGLRNYGYTF. DNA of the CDR3: TGCGCCAGCAGCCAAGAGACAGGGCTCCGAAACTATGGCTACACCTTC.

Notes on this clone: At one end, the junction sequence differs from germline, possibly due to a read error. The CDR3 coding sequence is TGTGCCAGCAGCCAAGGGACAGGGAATCAGCACCAGCATTTT. This sequence encodes CASSQGTGNQHQHF. The V gene is TRBV4-2, the J gene TRBJ1-5, with 8 positions matching TRBD1. Germline values: CDR1 LGHNA, CDR2 YNFKEQ. The CDR3 runs 14 residues.

The chain has TRBV28 and TRBJ2-3; 9 bases match TRBD2. The V segment lost 1 base and the J segment 13 bases; nucleotides outside the gene matches: 9. Germline CDR1 is MDHEN and CDR2 is SYDVKM. The CDR3 loop spans 14 amino acids. The CDR3 here is CASSLSHSGREEYF. CDR3 bases: TGTGCCAGCAGTTTATCCCATAGCGGGAGAGAGGAGTATTTT.

V usage is TRBV28 and J usage is TRBJ1-1, with D perhaps TRBD1 (5 bases). V dropped 2 bases and J dropped 2 bases, with 9 bases sitting between them. Germline CDR1 MDHEN, CDR2 SYDVKM. The CDR3 is 14 residues long. CDR3 in amino acids: CASSLRGSNTEAFF. The CDR3 bases are TGTGCCAGCAGTTTAAGGGGCAGTAACACTGAAGCTTTCTTT. The full variable domain, its missing parts supplied by reference TRBV28 and TRBJ1-1, is DVKVTQSSRYLVKRTGEKVFLECVQDMDHENMFWYRQDPGLGLRLIYFSYDVKMKEKGDIPEGYSVSREKKERFSLILESASTNQTSMYLCASSLRGSNTEAFFGQGTRLTVV.

V is TRBV2 and J is TRBJ1-5; maybe TRBD1 (6 bases). Germline values: CDR1 SNHLY, CDR2 FYNNEI. This CDR3 is built from 13 residues. Trimming removed 6 bases at V and 5 bases at J, with 11 bases between. The CDR3 DNA reads as TGTGCCAGCAGCTCACAGGGAGATCAGCCCCAGCATTTT. Residues: CASSSQGDQPQHF.

This chain connects TRBV7-2 to TRBJ2-5, with 9 bases aligning to TRBD2. Germline V lookup: CDR1 SGHTA, CDR2 FQGNSA. V dropped 4 bases and J dropped 2; count of bases not matched to a gene: 5. The CDR3 length is 15 residues. The CDR3 DNA reads as TGTGCCAGCAGCTCTCCAGCGGGGGGACAAGAGACCCAGTACTTC. Translating it yields CASSSPAGGQETQYF. Full variable domain (rest looked up from reference TRBV7-2 and TRBJ2-5): GAGVSQSPSNKVTEKGKDVELRCDPISGHTALYWYRQSLGQGLEFLIYFQGNSAPDKSGLPSDRFSAERTGGSVSTLTIQRTQQEDSAVYLCASSSPAGGQETQYFGPGTRLLVL.

Written as DNA, the CDR3 is TGTGCCAGTATGAGAGGGGGACAGATGAACTATGGCTACACCTTC. Its protein product is CASMRGGQMNYGYTF. The chain couples TRBV19 to TRBJ1-2; 7 nucleotides align to TRBD1. The CDR3 spans 15 residues. In germline, CDR1 is LNHDA, CDR2 SQIVND (reference sequence). With 7 bases clipped from V and 2 bases from J, the junction kept 10 bases outside the gene matches.

The chain carries TRBV6-5 and TRBJ1-2; the match to TRBD1 covers 9 bases. This CDR3 has 15 amino acids. V dropped 7 bases and J dropped 0; count of bases not matched to a gene: 6. CDR1 is MNHEY and CDR2 is SVGAGI in the germline V gene. The DNA for the CDR3 is TGTGCCAGCAACGACAGGGGGGAAGCTAACTATGGCTACACCTTC. This codes for CASNDRGEANYGYTF.

This chain uses TRBV18 with TRBJ2-7; TRBD1 matches at 10 bases. The CDR3 totals 15 residues. Germline CDR1 and CDR2: KGHSH and LQKENI. J gave up 1 base and V 3 bases, and 3 bases lay outside the gene matches. CDR3 nucleotides: TGTGCCAGCTCACCGGACAGGGGGATATCCTACGAGCAGTACTTC. It encodes CASSPDRGISYEQYF. The entire variable domain, with the rest obtained from reference TRBV18 and TRBJ2-7, is as follows: NAGVMQNPRHLVRRRGQEARLRCSPMKGHSHVYWYRQLPEEGLKFMVYLQKENIIDESGMPKERFSAEFPKEGPSILRIQQVVRGDSAAYFCASSPDRGISYEQYFGPGTRLTVT.

Of note for this clone: The junction departs from germline at one end; a sequencing error may be responsible. The genes are TRBV6-5 and TRBJ2-1; a possible D gene is TRBD2 (5 bases). The CDR3 has 13 residues. Per germline, CDR1 MNHEY and CDR2 SVGAGI. The CDR3 region is CASSEGSDNEQFF. In DNA form, the CDR3 reads TGTGCCAGCAGTGAGGGCTCCGACAATGAGCAGTTCTTC.

The rearrangement uses TRBV6-5 and TRBJ2-7, with a weak D call TRBD2 (5 bases). The CDR3 runs 13 residues. V was pared by 2 bases and J by 3 bases, with 8 bases between. In germline, CDR1 is MNHEY, CDR2 SVGAGI. In DNA, the CDR3 is TGTGCCAGCAGTTACGGGGAGAACTACGAGCAGTACTTC. Translated: CASSYGENYEQYF.

The chain combines TRBV7-8 with TRBJ1-6; D is uncertain. The V gene's germline CDR1 is SGHVS and CDR2 FQNEAQ. The length of the CDR3 is 15 residues. The V end was cut by 5 bases, the J end by 10 bases, with 18 bases between. CDR3 region: CASSPRSDGWSPLHF. As DNA, the CDR3 is TGTGCCAGCAGCCCCCGGAGCGACGGCTGGTCACCCCTCCACTTT.

The chain has TRBV7-9 and TRBJ1-1, with D tentatively TRBD1 (6 bases). The CDR3 loop spans 12 amino acids. V was pared by 6 bases and J by 8 bases, with 13 bases between. Germline V CDR1 and CDR2: SEHNR, FQNEAQ (reference sequence). CDR3 nucleotide sequence: TGTGCCAGCAGTGCAAGACAGGCCGAAGCTTTCTTT. It translates to CASSARQAEAFF.

The chain joins TRBV11-2 to TRBJ2-2, with a tentative D call TRBD1 (6 bases). The V gene's germline CDR1 is SGHAT and CDR2 FQNNGV. The CDR3 sequence is 15 residues long. Trimming left V 5 bases short and J 4 bases short, with 14 bases between. The DNA of the CDR3 is TGTGCCAGCAGCAACCCCGGGACAAGCACCGGGGAGCTGTTTTTT. This translates into CASSNPGTSTGELFF.

The J gene is TRBJ2-3, the V gene TRBV4-3; TRBD2 is a possible D gene (5 bases). Trimming cost V 1 base and J 6 bases, with 8 bases left between them. The length of the CDR3 is 13 residues. Germline lookup yields CDR1 LGHNA and CDR2 YSLEER. CDR3 in DNA: TGCGCCAGCAGCCAAGCCGGGGAGGATACGCAGTATTTT. Residues: CASSQAGEDTQYF.

For this clone: Relative to the germline gene, one junction end is altered; a read error may explain this. The chain joins TRBV4-3 to TRBJ2-7; 7 nucleotides line up with TRBD2. Germline CDR1 reads LGHNA; CDR2 reads YSLEER. CDR3 length equals 20 residues. CDR3 DNA: TGCGCCAGCGGCCAAGTGGGGACTACTCCCGATGTTAGCGCAGTCTACGAGCAGTACTTC. Translation gives CASGQVGTTPDVSAVYEQYF.

The chain combines TRBV5-1 with TRBJ1-1, with D possibly TRBD1 on 5 matching bases. The CDR3 spans 14 residues. V was clipped by 0 bases and J by 1 base, with 7 bases between them. Germline V CDR1 and CDR2: SGHRS, YFSETQ. The CDR3 protein is CASSLGTQNTEAFF. CDR3 nucleotide sequence: TGCGCCAGCAGCTTGGGGACACAGAACACTGAAGCTTTCTTT.

The chain recombines TRBV2 with TRBJ2-7; 12 nucleotides align to TRBD2. Germline trimming cut 6 bases from V and 7 bases from J; bases unmatched to any gene: 10. Germline lookup yields CDR1 SNHLY and CDR2 FYNNEI. This CDR3 has 15 residues. Here the CDR3 reads CASSELAGGPGEQYF. The CDR3 DNA is TGTGCCAGCAGCGAGCTAGCGGGGGGGCCGGGGGAGCAGTACTTC.

The chain has TRBV5-6 and TRBJ1-6; TRBD1 matches at 7 bases. CDR3 length: 16 amino acids. The ends lost 4 bases at V and 0 bases at J; junction bases unmatched: 4. The germline gives CDR1 SGHDT, CDR2 YYEEEE. CDR3 sequence: CASSGHRGSYNSPLHF. In DNA form, the CDR3 reads TGTGCCAGCAGCGGCCACAGGGGCTCCTATAATTCACCCCTCCACTTT.

CDR3 protein: CASSLGTGLNTEAFF. The CDR3 DNA reads TGTGCCAGCAGTTTAGGGACAGGGTTGAACACTGAAGCTTTCTTT. The rearrangement uses TRBV28 and TRBJ1-1; 9 bases agree with TRBD1. CDR1 is MDHEN and CDR2 is SYDVKM in the germline V gene. The CDR3 is 15 residues long. The junction had 1 base not matched to a gene; V was cut back by 2 bases and J by 0 bases.